The present entry profiles one T cell receptor (beta chain) with its context. This receptor's antigen is unknown. Qualities for individual bases were not recorded, and no much larger clone is one base off. CD8 naive samples were obtained by positive selection for CCR7 among CD45RO-negative cells, yielding a CD45RA+CCR7+ population from which TemRA cells were excluded. Healthy HIV-negative adults with no recently reported acute infections or vaccinations were included as donors. Every donor was a Caucasian adult living in Nashville, Tennessee, USA. Blood was collected by leukapheresis, and PBMCs were isolated by Ficoll-Histopaque density gradient centrifugation and then cryopreserved in liquid nitrogen vapor phase. Purity and quantity of every magnetically sorted T cell population were checked by analytical flow cytometry. From each sorted fraction, genomic DNA was isolated and quantified by UV absorbance on a Nanodrop 2000c.

The entry originates in a study of shared clonotypes between healthy human individuals (dated by TCRdb to the early 2020s). A note on the overall study: Two women and three men aged 18 to 49 years were included in the cohort. The study deeply sequenced blood TCR repertoires of five healthy adults to estimate repertoire size and the extent of clonotype sharing between individuals. Each donor's leukapheresis produced roughly between roughly 0.85 and 9.5 billion PBMCs. To increase sequencing depth and limit assay-specific biases, different laboratories used diverse techniques to prepare libraries and sequence TCR repertoires. For each donor, three plates each were used for CD4 naive and CD4 memory, two plates were used for CD8 naive, and one plate was used for CD8 memory. Here is what the overall study found, with its caveats: Clonotypes shared by all four sorted-subset donors showed higher generation probabilities than non-shared clonotypes. The small number of donors limited the genetic and exposure-history diversity represented. Pairwise subsampling led to the expectation that sequencing depth would affect the degree of clonotype sharing among donors. When a few donors were compared, the shared fraction of clonotypes was around 5.1% for naive CD4, around 3.5% for naive CD8, about 2.5% for memory CD4, and less than 0.45% for memory CD8. Naive subsets generally had larger estimated clonotype richness than memory subsets did. Sampling was restricted to blood, and TCR repertoires in tissue are likely to differ from TCR repertoires in blood. Even with the large sequencing depth, rarefaction of the sorted-subset datasets indicated that sequencing was incomplete.

From the germline V gene (reference sequence), CDR1 is MNHEY and CDR2 is SMNVEV. V and J are trimmed by 3 bases and 1 base, and the gene matches miss 3 bases of the junction. There are 17 amino acids in the CDR3, from cysteine to phenylalanine inclusive. Of the read, only the CDR3 DNA is kept; its 51 bases are in frame from base 1. Using the deep immunoSEQ assay, multiplex PCR amplified TCR CDR3 regions from genomic DNA. Extracted genomic DNA from each cell subset was distributed evenly across all wells of several immunoSEQ 96-well plates, and each plate was treated as a replicate. Each replicate PCR for sorted subsets received roughly 200 ng genomic DNA, equal to roughly 29,000 T cell genomes. The purified libraries were quantified using a Qubit 3.0 fluorometer, sized with a Bioanalyzer 2100, and then quantified again using the KAPA Library Quantification kit. Every immunoSEQ 96-well plate was sequenced on a dedicated single-read 150-cycle Illumina NextSeq 550 flow cell. The original methods were these. Because the immunoSEQ output included only junctional sequences and no quality scores, the filtering could not be the same as the filtering used for full-length reads. To assign V/J genes and CDR3, sequences were annotated against IMGT germline references using PyIR, a Python wrapper for IgBLAST v1.9. Any read was removed if the V/J assignment was weak (E-value above 1e-6), the CDR3 was missing, or the read contained stop codons, out-of-frame junctions, or ambiguous translated residues. A V3J clonotype was defined by an identical inferred V gene, J gene, and CDR3 amino acid sequence. Percentage overlap between repertoires was calculated by dividing the number of shared unique clonotypes by the size of the smaller repertoire. RTK rarefaction, the Chao1 estimator, and Recon v2.1 estimates of unobserved clonotypes were used to assess repertoire richness. Generation probabilities were computed with OLGA for all TCRbeta clonotypes obtained by the gDNA method from a few donors. TCRdb limited this immuneACCESS table to in-frame rearrangements with V and J called. A share of clones is missing; checked studies link under half to unresolved V genes, and the rest is unexplained. Clone size and the V and J calls come from that table; the DNA yielded D and trimming. This sample gives under 700,000 clones in total; 85% to 95% of them show up just once. Over 0.1% of the sample belongs to the ten largest clones.

The chain joins TRBV27 to TRBJ2-6; the junction holds 10 bases that match TRBD1. Sequenced input: naive CD8+ T cells sorted from blood. The sample's cell subset or site label is to be understood as: CD45RA+CCR7+. This TCR was sampled from a woman in her 30s in good health. The DNA reads TGTGCCAGCAGTTTGGGACAGGGGTTGTCTGGGGCCAACGTCCTGACTTTC. It translates as CASSLGQGLSGANVLTF.